This T cell receptor (beta chain) was obtained from a study of CD8+ T cells in alopecia areata. Background on the study: Twice a day, 5 to 10 mg of oral tofacitinib was administered to treated patients. Patients took tofacitinib for 6 to 18 months, followed by 6 drug-free months. Whole-study results and caveats: Normal scalp showed lower clonality than lesional scalp, especially alopecia totalis/universalis.

V dropped 6 bases and J dropped 4 bases, with 15 bases sitting between them. The CDR3 contains 14 residues. Germline V gene sequence: CDR1 MNHNY, CDR2 SVGAGI (reference sequence). This clone was detected only a few times. The target antigen is unknown. Extraction of RNA preceded its reverse transcription into cDNA, which served as the sequencing template. Measured with immunoSEQ multiplex PCR; TCRdb has only the in-frame clones, and not every one. Of 250,000 to 300,000 clones in the sample, 58% were seen once. Sample treatment: oral pan-JAK inhibitor, 5-10 mg twice daily. Lesional scalp punch biopsies and peripheral blood came from alopecia areata patients.

This TCR came from a human donor with alopecia areata. The sequencing here drew on CD4+ T cells sorted from blood, taken at week 24, from a patient treated with tofacitinib. The V gene is TRBV6-6, the J gene TRBJ2-5; D is perhaps TRBD1 (5 bases). This CDR3 reads CASSPGWTRETQYF. CDR3 sequence (DNA): TGTGCCAGCAGCCCCGGATGGACAAGAGAGACCCAGTACTTC.